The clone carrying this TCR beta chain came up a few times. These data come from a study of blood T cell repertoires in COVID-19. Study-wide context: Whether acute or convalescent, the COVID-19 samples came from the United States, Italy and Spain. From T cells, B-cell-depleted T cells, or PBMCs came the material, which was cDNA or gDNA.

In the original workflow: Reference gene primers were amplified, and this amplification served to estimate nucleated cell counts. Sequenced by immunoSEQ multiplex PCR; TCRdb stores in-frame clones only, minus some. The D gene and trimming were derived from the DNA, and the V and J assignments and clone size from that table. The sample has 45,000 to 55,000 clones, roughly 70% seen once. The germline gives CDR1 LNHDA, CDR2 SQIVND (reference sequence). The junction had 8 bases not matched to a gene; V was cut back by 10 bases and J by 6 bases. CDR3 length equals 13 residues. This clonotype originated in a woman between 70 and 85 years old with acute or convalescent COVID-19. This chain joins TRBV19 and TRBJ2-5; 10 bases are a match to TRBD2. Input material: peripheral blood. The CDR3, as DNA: TGTGCCACAAAACTAGCGGGACGAAAGACCCAGTACTTC. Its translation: CATKLAGRKTQYF.